This T cell receptor beta chain was sequenced for a study of vaccination and CD4 T cells after COVID-19. Across the whole study: Four females and six males made up the convalescents, with two Hispanic. Taking of post-vaccine samples occurred a median around 70 days after dose two (range 14 to 241).

Points on this clonotype: As yet, its antigen is unknown.

Via MiXCR, TCRdb re-called the PCR reads, giving one row per CDR3 protein. This table holds about 19,000 distinct CDR3 sequences, roughly 63% found once. Whole-study results and caveats: The authors identified 304 of 307 vaccine-specific clones in convalescent patients as spike mono-reactive. Relatively few convalescent patients were studied, without early post-infection timepoints.

Trimming removed 1 base from V and 2 bases from J; junction bases left unmatched: 5. There are 16 residues in the CDR3. The germline V gene encodes CDR1 DFQATT and CDR2 SNEGSKA (reference sequence). The chain joins TRBV20-1 to TRBJ2-2; 9 bases match TRBD1. The sequence was collected from a human donor who had recovered from COVID-19. The sample was CD4+ T cells from blood, taken after SARS-CoV-2 vaccination. CDR3 DNA sequence: TGCAGTGCTAGAGTCGTGGACAGGGGAAACACCGGGGAGCTGTTTTTT. Protein: CSARVVDRGNTGELFF.